Listed below are T cell receptor beta chains from one sample, sequenced in a study of tumor-infiltrating lymphocytes in oesophageal squamous cell carcinoma. TCRdb ran MiXCR on the PCR reads and lists one entry per CDR3 protein. This table holds more than 15,000 distinct CDR3 sequences, 40% to 55% found once. Sequences were obtained from normal esophageal tissue next to the tumor. The receptors were sampled from a female donor with esophageal squamous cell carcinoma. Each CDR3 is given with its conserved first and last residue. D genes are given only for firm matches. Clone sizes are given selectively: once, few, many, or a class where the clone is expanded.

clone size,V gene,J gene,D gene,CDR3 protein,CDR3 DNA
many,TRBV20-1,TRBJ1-2,NA,CSAPTLGPSPLYGYTF,TGCAGTGCTCCAACTCTGGGCCCGAGTCCCCTTTATGGCTACACCTTC
once,TRBV2,TRBJ2-1,NA,CATSEEGRKFF,TGTGCCACCTCCGAGGAGGGGCGTAAGTTCTTC
many,TRBV6-1,TRBJ2-4,NA,CASSEEGSSARIQYF,TGTGCCAGCAGTGAAGAAGGGTCCAGCGCAAGGATTCAGTACTTC
NA,TRBV7-3,TRBJ1-2,TRBD1,CASSATGDNYGYTF,TGTGCCAGCAGCGCGACAGGGGATAACTATGGCTACACCTTC
NA,TRBV6-6,TRBJ2-1,NA,CASSSAGLSYNEQFF,TGTGCCAGCAGTAGCGCGGGCCTGAGTTACAATGAGCAGTTCTTC
NA,TRBV7-2,TRBJ2-7,NA,CASSLAGEAYEQYF,TGTGCCAGCAGCTTAGCGGGTGAGGCCTACGAGCAGTACTTC
NA,TRBV5-3,TRBJ2-7,NA,CASSLRGRGRDYEQYF,TGTGCCAGCAGCTTGCGGGGGCGGGGGAGGGACTACGAGCAGTACTTC
many,TRBV2,TRBJ2-1,NA,CASRAGTSNNEQFF,TGTGCCAGCAGAGCCGGGACAAGTAACAATGAGCAGTTCTTC
NA,TRBV7-2,TRBJ2-5,TRBD2,CASSLASGRLQETQYF,TGTGCCAGCAGCTTAGCGAGCGGGAGATTGCAAGAGACCCAGTACTTC
few,TRBV7-9,TRBJ2-3,NA,CASSGPSTDTQYF,TGTGCCAGCAGTGGTCCTAGCACAGATACGCAGTATTTT
once,TRBV7-2,TRBJ2-3,NA,CASSGPGGQDTQYF,TGTGCCAGCAGCGGCCCGGGGGGCCAAGATACGCAGTATTTT